This TCR beta chain was found in a study of breast tumors, draining lymph nodes, adjacent tissues. Comment on this clonotype: The antigen remains unidentified.

TCRdb used MiXCR to reprocess the multiplex PCR reads, holding one entry per CDR3 protein. The profile shows 100,000 to 150,000 distinct CDR3 sequences, around 20% of them singletons. Axillary draining lymph nodes of breast cancer patients supplied the node samples. Overall study findings and caveats: The data were judged consistent with most tumor T cells coming from lymph node and expanding in tumor.

This clonotype was obtained from a female donor with breast cancer. Some clones in this sample may be carry-over from other donors' samples. The material sequenced was axillary lymph node tissue.

The CDR3 sequence: CASSQSLNPTRNQPQHF. The CDR3 DNA reads TGTGCCAGCAGCCAATCCTTAAACCCCACACGAAATCAGCCCCAGCATTTT. The rearrangement uses TRBV16 and TRBJ1-5; D not resolved. The CDR3 extends over 17 amino acids. The germline CDR1 and CDR2 sequences are KGHSY and FQNENV. With 0 bases removed from V and 4 bases from J, the gap between germline ends came to 16 bases.